What follows is one T cell receptor (beta chain) and its context. Its target is not known. This sample was included in a study of Ad26.COV2.S vaccination and SARS-CoV-2 variants. In the study overall: Among those in the COV1001 Ad26.COV2.S trial arm was the donor. Ad26.COV2.S given intramuscularly, once or twice 56 days apart.

General observations from the study: Total T cell responses were possibly underestimated by TCR breadth and depth analyses.

Germline V gene data show CDR1 as GTSNPN and CDR2 as SVGIG (reference sequence). V was shortened by 3 bases and J by 6 bases, with 12 bases between the two germline ends. CDR3 length: 13 residues. Profiled with immunoSEQ multiplex PCR; TCRdb holds only in-frame clones, not every one. The table records about 350,000 clones, around 88% of them present only once. Regarding treatment: 15 to 20 received Ad26.COV2.S at low or high dose, single or two shots; roughly five received placebo; per-sample allocation not given. After the first vaccine or placebo injection, samples were drawn on day 63. The chain is built from TRBV30 and TRBJ1-5; D call uncertain. The sample consisted of peripheral blood, taken in a trial of Ad26.COV2.S vaccine versus placebo. The sequence was collected from a person aged 18-65 years who received the Ad26.COV2.S COVID-19 vaccine or a placebo. The CDR3 protein is CAWRPQGGQPQHF. DNA of the CDR3: TGTGCCTGGAGGCCCCAAGGCGGTCAGCCCCAGCATTTT.